This T cell receptor (beta chain) was recovered during a study of blood T cell repertoires in COVID-19. Overall study context: Spain, Italy and the United States supplied samples that represented acute and convalescent COVID-19. PBMCs, B-cell-depleted T cells, or T cells were the source of the cDNA or gDNA that made up the material.

Germline values: CDR1 LNHDA, CDR2 SQIVND (reference sequence). V was pared by 1 base and J by 1 base, with 4 bases of the junction left unmatched. The CDR3 has 16 amino acids. Seattle enrolled patients during active infection and tracked them longitudinally. Original analysis: Estimation of nucleated cell counts relied on the amplification of reference gene primers. The data were produced by immunoSEQ multiplex PCR, yet TCRdb's version contains in-frame clones alone and is incomplete. V and J calls and clone size follow that table, whereas D and trimming were derived from the DNA. The table lists approximately 100,000 clones, over 60% of them singletons.

The sequenced material came from peripheral blood. This clonotype originated in an older man with COVID-19, enrolled during active disease. The genes are TRBV19 and TRBJ2-5; the match to TRBD2 covers 9 bases. The CDR3, as DNA: TGTGCCAGTAGTATAGCTGAGACTAGCGGCCAAGAGACCCAGTACTTC. The encoded protein is CASSIAETSGQETQYF.